Listed below are T cell receptor beta chains from one sample, sequenced in a study of shared clonotypes between healthy human individuals. Method: immunoSEQ multiplex PCR; TCRdb's copy keeps in-frame clones and lacks some. The repertoire holds 2 million to 2.5 million clones, with approximately 90% as singletons. The sequenced material came from naive CD4+ T cells from PBMCs. The receptors originated from a man younger than 30 in good health. Some clones in this sample may be carry-over from other donors' samples. The CDR3 runs from the conserved cysteine through the conserved F or W. D genes are given only for firm matches. Clone size appears in some rows only: once, few, many, or a class for an expanded clone.

D: -
J: TRBJ1-6
size: -
V: TRBV5-4
DNA: TGTGCCAGCAGCGCCGGGACTTCAGTCAATTCACCCCTCCACTTT
CDR3: CASSAGTSVNSPLHF

D: -
J: TRBJ2-5
size: -
V: TRBV6-5
DNA: TGTGCCAGCAGCCCCAGTGGCCAAGAGACCCAGTACTTC
CDR3: CASSPSGQETQYF

D: TRBD1
J: TRBJ2-7
size: -
V: TRBV29-1
DNA: TGCAGCGTCCGTGACCGGGACAGGGGACCCTACGAGCAGTACTTC
CDR3: CSVRDRDRGPYEQYF

D: -
J: TRBJ2-7
size: -
V: TRBV7-9
DNA: TGTGCCAGCAGTTTCTACAGAGCCTCCTACGAGCAGTACTTC
CDR3: CASSFYRASYEQYF

D: -
J: TRBJ2-3
size: -
V: TRBV4-2
DNA: TGTGCCAGCAGCCAAGATAGGGGCATCACAGATACGCAGTATTTT
CDR3: CASSQDRGITDTQYF

D: TRBD1
J: TRBJ2-7
size: -
V: TRBV7-9
DNA: TGTGCCAGCAGCGCACCGGGACAGGGGGCTTCCTACGAGCAGTACTTC
CDR3: CASSAPGQGASYEQYF

D: -
J: TRBJ2-7
size: -
V: TRBV28
DNA: TGTGCCAGCAGTTCTCCCGGACAGGGAGGGGGCGAGCAGTACTTC
CDR3: CASSSPGQGGGEQYF

D: -
J: TRBJ1-1
size: -
V: TRBV28
DNA: TGTGCCAGCAGTTTATGGGGGAGGCAAGCTTTCTTT
CDR3: CASSLWGRQAFF

D: -
J: TRBJ2-5
size: -
V: TRBV29-1
DNA: TGCAGCGTGGGGTGGGGGGAAGAGACCCAGTACTTC
CDR3: CSVGWGEETQYF

D: TRBD1
J: TRBJ2-7
size: -
V: TRBV5-1
DNA: TGCGCCAGCAGCCGGGACAGCTACGAGCAGTACTTC
CDR3: CASSRDSYEQYF

D: -
J: TRBJ2-7
size: -
V: TRBV7-2
DNA: TGTGCCAGCAGCTCAGGGGGGACACCGAGCTACGAGCAGTACTTC
CDR3: CASSSGGTPSYEQYF

D: TRBD2
J: TRBJ2-1
size: -
V: TRBV4-2
DNA: TGTGCCAGCAGCCAAGAAGGAACGGGAGGGTTATCGAATGAGCAGTTCTTC
CDR3: CASSQEGTGGLSNEQFF

D: -
J: TRBJ1-4
size: -
V: TRBV18
DNA: TGTGCCAGCTCACCTTCCCGGCGGCTAGATAATGAAAAACTGTTTTTT
CDR3: CASSPSRRLDNEKLFF

D: -
J: TRBJ1-4
size: -
V: TRBV27
DNA: TGTGCCAGCAAGTTTTTGCCAGGGACGAGGGGGGGTAATGAAAAACTGTTTTTT
CDR3: CASKFLPGTRGGNEKLFF

D: -
J: TRBJ1-6
size: once
V: TRBV15
DNA: TGTGCCACCAGCAGAGCGGCAGGGAGCCTCCACTTT
CDR3: CATSRAAGSLHF

D: TRBD1
J: TRBJ1-2
size: -
V: TRBV28
DNA: TGTGCCAGCAGTTTAGGGAGTTTTGGGTCACAGGGGGGAGTCTATGGCTACACCTTC
CDR3: CASSLGSFGSQGGVYGYTF